This T cell receptor beta chain was sequenced in a study of Ad26.COV2.S vaccination and SARS-CoV-2 variants (dated by TCRdb to about 2021). Context from the whole study: Donors in the vaccine arm were drawn from COV1001, a multicentre, randomized, double-blind, placebo-controlled phase I-IIa trial testing Ad26.COV2.S in healthy adults. Participants in the trial were split at random into five groups of five each, receiving low-dose or high-dose Ad26.COV2.S once or twice, or else placebo on both occasions. The TCR-sequenced set comprised approximately 30 samples: around 20 Ad26.COV2.S vaccine recipients, 5 placebo recipients and 8 SARS-CoV-2 convalescent individuals. Ad26.COV2.S was given intramuscularly at 5x10^10 or 1x10^11 viral particles, as a single shot or as two shots 56 days apart. Investigators did not know the trial group allocation while performing experiments and assessing outcomes. TCRbeta repertoire sequencing served as the tool for gauging how specific and how broad the SARS-CoV-2-reactive T cell receptors were following Ad26.COV2.S vaccination.

The immunoSEQ Assay was the method used to sequence TCRbeta CDR3 regions. After extraction, genomic DNA underwent amplification by bias-controlled multiplex PCR, followed by high-throughput sequencing. In the authors' own workflow: To quantify the absolute abundance of every unique TCRbeta CDR3 region, sequences were collapsed and filtered. T cell fraction was estimated by normalizing TCRbeta template counts to usable DNA, with usable DNA measured through amplification of reference genes found in all nucleated cells. Repertoire TCRs were annotated as SARS-CoV-2-specific by exact matching of V gene, CDR3 amino acid sequence and J gene to a known reactive TCR set. The reference SARS-CoV-2 TCR set was obtained from MIRA and was filtered for enrichment in COVID-19-positive ImmuneCODE repertoires, whereby public or cross-reactive TCRs were removed. Based on the MIRA antigens, annotated TCRs were further analysed at the level of specific ORF or position within ORF. Breadth was defined as the number of annotated unique rearrangements divided by the total number of unique productive rearrangements, and depth was defined as the summed frequency of the annotated unique rearrangements. Two-sided Wilcoxon rank-sum tests were used to compare TCR breadth between groups. Here the immuneACCESS table is served through TCRdb, limited to in-frame sequences with V and J called. Missing clones are a known gap in these copies; in checked studies unresolved V genes cover under half, and the rest lacks a known reason. That table furnishes V, J and clone size, whereas the DNA furnished D and trimming. Recorded for this sample are 380,000 or so clones; around 82% of them occurred a single time. The ten largest clones capture nearly 7.5% of the sample.

Looking up the germline V gene (reference sequence) yields CDR1 LGHDT and CDR2 YNNKEL. V is cut back by 4 bases and J by 4 bases, with 2 bases in the junction unmatched. Measured from the cysteine to the phenylalanine, the CDR3 is 13 residues long. Only CDR3 DNA remains: 39 bases, in frame from the first base. For this clone: Its antigen target is currently unknown. The sample holds no much larger clone one base away, and base qualities are not on file.

The label giving this sample's treatment or condition can be read as: roughly 20 received Ad26.COV2.S at low or high dose, single or two shots; 5 received placebo; per-sample allocation not given. For vaccine and placebo recipients, repertoires were sequenced using samples collected on day 63 after the first injection. Cohort 1b enrolled about two dozen adults aged 18-55 years at a single site in Boston, USA, between 29 July and 7 August 2020. Ad26.COV2.S was a replication-incompetent adenovirus type 26 vector expressing a prefusion-stabilized SARS-CoV-2 spike protein from the original Wuhan strain. The paper's findings and limits, for the study overall: Compared with placebo recipients, Ad26.COV2.S recipients showed higher spike-specific TCR breadth (P = 0.0014). The study lacked the statistical power to compare responses across vaccine doses or regimens. The authors noted that the TCR breadth and depth analyses may have underestimated total T cell responses. After vaccination, substantial breadth of spike-specific CD8+ and CD4+ T cell responses was reported. Non-spike TCR breadth was comparable between vaccine and placebo recipients, consistent with the vaccine containing only spike.

Sequenced material: peripheral blood, taken in a trial of Ad26.COV2.S vaccine versus placebo. The chain employs TRBV3-1 (or the pseudogene TRBV3-2) and TRBJ2-3, and TRBD1 aligns with 7 junction nucleotides. This receptor was identified in a person aged 18-65 years who received the Ad26.COV2.S COVID-19 vaccine or a placebo. The CDR3 in this case is CASSRRGSDTQYF. The nucleotides are TGTGCCAGCAGCCGCAGGGGGTCAGATACGCAGTATTTT.